The subject of this entry is one TCR beta chain. This record comes from a study of TIL therapy for anti-PD-1-resistant metastatic lung cancer. Study at large: Median tumor PD-L1 proportion score was under 7.5%.

The immunoSEQ assay was v3. The assay was immunoSEQ multiplex PCR, and TCRdb's table has in-frame clones only and misses some. The data show about 50,000 clones, with less than 75% seen just once and 5.6% held by the top ten. Time point given: pre-treatment sample, taken before nivolumab and TIL therapy. Pleural nodules or supraclavicular lymph nodes made up most of the excised metastases sampled. Material: tumor tissue, obtained at baseline. This sequence was found in a person aged 25-79 years with non-small cell lung cancer.

This CDR3 reads CASSSGVMEETQYF. CDR3 in DNA: TGTGCCAGCAGCTCCGGGGTGATGGAGGAGACCCAGTACTTC. V is TRBV9 and J is TRBJ2-5; maybe TRBD2 (5 bases). The CDR3 sequence is 14 residues long. Germline assignment: CDR1 SGDLS and CDR2 YYNGEE. Trimming removed 4 bases at V and 5 bases at J, with 15 bases between.